Following are 5 T cell receptor beta chains from one sample sequenced in a study of cytotoxic CD8 clonotypes in ibrutinib-treated CLL. Clones were read by immunoSEQ multiplex PCR, and TCRdb kept only the in-frame ones, dropping some. In the table there are roughly 24,000 clones, nearly 80% of which are singletons. The sequences come from PBMCs, collected before ibrutinib treatment. The receptor set was obtained from a human donor with chronic lymphocytic leukemia.

This chain joins TRBV9 and TRBJ2-7, with D possibly TRBD2 on 6 matching bases. V shed 3 bases and J shed 6 bases, with 25 bases lying between them. Germline CDR1 is SGDLS and CDR2 is YYNGEE. The CDR3 runs to 17 residues. DNA for the CDR3: TGTGCCAGCAGCGCAAGTGGGCTCGGGAGCCTCGATGGCGAGCAGTACTTC. Its protein product is CASSASGLGSLDGEQYF.

The chain is built from TRBV2 and TRBJ1-3; the D gene is possibly TRBD1 (5 bases). The CDR3 length is 12 residues. Between the trimmed V and J ends, which lost 11 bases and 0 bases, there was a span of 8 bases. In germline, CDR1 is SNHLY, CDR2 FYNNEI. CDR3 coding DNA: TGTGCCGGGGGGACCTCTGGAAACACCATATATTTT. This gives the protein CAGGTSGNTIYF. Variable domain in full (rest from reference TRBV2 and TRBJ1-3): EPEVTQTPSHQVTQMGQEVILRCVPISNHLYFYWYRQILGQKVEFLVSFYNNEISEKSEIFDDQFSVERPDGSNFTLKIRSTKLEDSAMYFCAGGTSGNTIYFGEGSWLTVV.

V and J are TRBV7-8 and TRBJ1-5, with 11 positions matching TRBD1. The length of the CDR3 is 16 residues. The V segment lost 5 bases and the J segment 7 bases; nucleotides outside the gene matches: 10. CDR1 SGHVS and CDR2 FQNEAQ come from the germline V gene. The DNA of the CDR3 is TGTGCCAGCAGCGCTTATCCGGGACAGGGGGGGCAGCCCCAGCATTTT. Encoded protein: CASSAYPGQGGQPQHF.

Notes on this clone: An end of the junction differs from the germline gene, which may be a read error. The chain links TRBV18 to TRBJ2-7, with 9 bases that match TRBD2. In germline, CDR1 is KGHSH, CDR2 LQKENI. CDR3 size: 13 residues. CDR3 bases: TGTGCCAGCTCAACCCGGCCTTCTAGCGGGGTGAACTTC. It codes for CASSTRPSSGVNF. The whole variable domain, filled in from reference TRBV18 and TRBJ2-7, reads NAGVMQNPRHLVRRRGQEARLRCSPMKGHSHVYWYRQLPEEGLKFMVYLQKENIIDESGMPKERFSAEFPKEGPSILRIQQVVRGDSAAYFCASSTRPSSGVNFGPGTRLTVT.

A single count supports this clone. The gene calls are TRBV28 and TRBJ2-7, with TRBD1 matching over 7 bases. V dropped 5 bases and J dropped 3; count of bases not matched to a gene: 22. The germline V gene has CDR1 MDHEN and CDR2 SYDVKM. This CDR3 has 19 amino acids. CDR3 in DNA: TGTGCCAGCAGTGCAAGTCTATGGGACACCGGGACAGCGAACTACGAGCAGTACTTC. This gives the protein CASSASLWDTGTANYEQYF. Filled out from reference TRBV28 and TRBJ2-7, the complete variable domain reads DVKVTQSSRYLVKRTGEKVFLECVQDMDHENMFWYRQDPGLGLRLIYFSYDVKMKEKGDIPEGYSVSREKKERFSLILESASTNQTSMYLCASSASLWDTGTANYEQYFGPGTRLTVT.